This T cell receptor beta chain was sequenced in a study of shared clonotypes between healthy human individuals. Study details: Each donor's CD4 naive and CD4 memory cells filled three plates apiece, CD8 naive two, and CD8 memory one.

Clones were read by immunoSEQ multiplex PCR, and TCRdb kept only the in-frame ones, dropping some. The sample shows over 1.4 million clones, roughly 95% of them seen only once. After removal of 4 bases from V and 5 bases from J, the junction contained 10 bases not matched to a gene. The CDR3 contains 15 residues. CDR1 WSHSY and CDR2 SAAADI come from the germline V gene. Study results and limitations: Clonotypes that were shared across a handful of donors made up approximately 5% of naive CD4 clonotypes.

Notes on this clone: The antigen remains unidentified.

The clonotype originates from a man under 40 in good health. The rearrangement joins TRBV10-2 to TRBJ2-7, with 8 bases aligning to TRBD2. Sequencing was carried out using naive CD4+ T cells sorted from blood. Subset indicated: CD45RA+ positively selected. The CDR3 here is CASSVGAGDSNEQYF. The CDR3, as DNA: TGCGCCAGCAGTGTAGGAGCGGGAGATTCCAACGAGCAGTACTTC.